These 21 T cell receptor beta chains were sequenced from one sample in a study of a mutant IDH1 vaccine in newly diagnosed glioma. Time point described: week 23, last vaccination. One vaccine dose held 300 ug of mutant IDH1 20-mer peptide and came with topical imiquimod. These receptors lack a known antigen. Generated by immunoSEQ multiplex PCR, the TCRdb table keeps only in-frame clones and is missing some. The sample has more than 35,000 clones; about four fifths are singletons. The sample in question was PBMCs, obtained from a glioma patient whose treatment included an IDH1 peptide vaccine. Receptors were obtained from a man in his forties with glioma.

The V gene is TRBV4-3, the J gene TRBJ2-1; 10 bases align to TRBD1. V was clipped by 3 bases and J by 7 bases; unmatched bases: 3. This CDR3 is 14 amino acids long. Germline lookup yields CDR1 LGHNA and CDR2 YSLEER. The CDR3 DNA sequence: TGCGCCAGCAGCCACGGGACAGGGGTAAATGAGCAGTTCTTC. Translated, it gives CASSHGTGVNEQFF.

The V and J genes are TRBV11-2 and TRBJ2-7; the match to TRBD1 covers 7 bases. Germline-derived CDR1 and CDR2 are SGHAT and FQNNGV. The CDR3 totals 17 residues. J gave up 0 bases and V 2 bases, and 10 bases lay outside the gene matches. CDR3 nucleotide sequence: TGTGCCAGCAGCTTAATCGGGACGCGGACAGGCTCCTACGAGCAGTACTTC. Protein product: CASSLIGTRTGSYEQYF.

This clone occurred once. This chain joins TRBV19 and TRBJ2-1; D may be TRBD2 (6 bases). The CDR3 runs 13 residues. The germline V gene encodes CDR1 LNHDA and CDR2 SQIVND (reference sequence). With 5 bases removed from V and 10 bases from J, the gap between germline ends came to 15 bases. For the CDR3, the DNA is TGTGCCAGTAGTCCCCGACTAGTTGAAGAGCAGTTCTTC. Translating it yields CASSPRLVEEQFF.

This clone turned up a few times. This chain joins TRBV4-3 and TRBJ2-3; 7 nucleotides line up with TRBD1. This CDR3 contains 14 residues. V lost 3 bases, J lost 5 bases, and 5 bases stayed unmatched. Germline assignment: CDR1 LGHNA and CDR2 YSLEER. In DNA form, the CDR3 reads TGCGCCAGCAGCCATACAGGGGCGGGAGATACGCAGTATTTT. It codes for CASSHTGAGDTQYF.

The rearrangement links TRBV10-3 to TRBJ1-5; 9 bases fit TRBD1. Trimming removed 2 bases from V and 7 bases from J; junction bases left unmatched: 15. Germline V gene data show CDR1 as ENHRY and CDR2 as SYGVKD. There are 18 residues in the CDR3. The CDR3 protein is CAISETGQGMVGRQPQHF. As DNA, the CDR3 is TGTGCCATCAGTGAGACGGGACAGGGAATGGTCGGGCGCCAGCCCCAGCATTTT.

The chain joins TRBV19 to TRBJ1-4; 8 bases align to TRBD1. After removal of 5 bases from V and 3 bases from J, the junction contained 8 bases not matched to a gene. Germline CDR1 LNHDA, CDR2 SQIVND (reference sequence). The CDR3 is 16 residues long. CDR3 loop: CASSPRDRMANEKLFF. DNA of the CDR3: TGTGCCAGTAGTCCCCGGGACAGGATGGCTAATGAAAAACTGTTTTTT.

This chain uses TRBV6-5 with TRBJ2-7; 10 bases align to TRBD1. In germline, CDR1 is MNHEY, CDR2 SVGAGI. The CDR3 extends over 16 amino acids. The J segment lost 3 bases and the V segment lost 0 bases, leaving 5 bases of the junction unmatched. CDR3 sequence reads: CASSYSMTGGGYEQYF. CDR3 coding DNA: TGTGCCAGCAGTTACTCGATGACAGGGGGCGGCTACGAGCAGTACTTC.

This clone has only a few counts. The J gene is TRBJ2-7, the V gene TRBV7-3, with a weak D call TRBD2 (5 bases). The CDR3 consists of 16 residues. Deletions cut 5 bases from V and 3 bases from J, with 20 bases between. Germline V gene data show CDR1 as SGHTA and CDR2 as FQGTGA. The CDR3 reads CASSAPFLAVHYEQYF. As DNA, the CDR3 is TGTGCCAGCAGCGCCCCCTTCCTAGCAGTCCACTACGAGCAGTACTTC. The whole variable domain, remainder taken from reference TRBV7-3 and TRBJ2-7, is GAGVSQTPSNKVTEKGKYVELRCDPISGHTALYWYRQSLGQGPEFLIYFQGTGAADDSGLPNDRFFAVRPEGSVSTLKIQRTERGDSAVYLCASSAPFLAVHYEQYFGPGTRLTVT.

This chain joins TRBV18 and TRBJ1-2; D ambiguous. The CDR3 length is 16 residues. In germline, CDR1 is KGHSH, CDR2 LQKENI. V was clipped by 2 bases and J by 5 bases, with 18 bases between them. CDR3 in amino acids: CASSPNDLPTPYGYTF. Written as DNA, the CDR3 is TGTGCCAGCTCACCAAATGACCTCCCGACGCCTTATGGCTACACCTTC.

This clone appeared a single time. V gene TRBV19 combines with J gene TRBJ1-5; weak D call: TRBD1 (5 bases). Germline V gives CDR1 LNHDA, CDR2 SQIVND (reference sequence). The V end lost 5 bases, the J end lost 5 bases, and 19 bases lay between the germline ends. The CDR3 sequence is 16 residues long. CDR3 DNA: TGTGCCAGTAGTGTCGGGACTCAATACGGCGATCAGCCCCAGCATTTT. This sequence encodes CASSVGTQYGDQPQHF. The full variable domain, rest sourced from reference TRBV19 and TRBJ1-5, is DGGITQSPKYLFRKEGQNVTLSCEQNLNHDAMYWYRQDPGQGLRLIYYSQIVNDFQKGDIAEGYSVSREKKESFPLTVTSAQKNPTAFYLCASSVGTQYGDQPQHFGDGTRLSIL.

This chain uses TRBV27 with TRBJ2-1; TRBD2 matches 10 bases. Germline trimming cut 7 bases from V and 6 bases from J; bases unmatched to any gene: 6. This CDR3 contains 14 residues. CDR1 is MNHEY, CDR2 SMNVEV, per germline (reference sequence). The CDR3: CASTPGLAPNEQFF. The DNA for the CDR3 is TGTGCCAGCACCCCGGGACTAGCGCCCAATGAGCAGTTCTTC.

DNA for the CDR3: TGTGCCAGTACCTCCGAGCGGGCAGGCTACACCTTC. Translated, it gives CASTSERAGYTF. V usage is TRBV19 and J usage is TRBJ1-2; D gene unclear. This CDR3 is 12 amino acids long. CDR1 is LNHDA, CDR2 SQIVND, per germline (reference sequence). The V gene lost 7 bases and the J gene lost 8 bases, with 14 bases spanning the gap.

The DNA of the CDR3 is TGTGCCAGCAGTGAAACTAGCGGGGGGGCGACCGGGGAGCTGTTTTTT. Protein product: CASSETSGGATGELFF. The chain has TRBV2 and TRBJ2-2; the match to TRBD2 covers 13 bases. This CDR3 spans 16 amino acids. The V gene end was trimmed by 2 bases and the J gene end by 5 bases; junction bases not matched to a gene: 2. CDR1 is SNHLY, CDR2 FYNNEI, per germline.

This clone occurred a few times. This rearrangement joins TRBV7-2 to TRBJ2-7; 8 bases fit TRBD1. Germline-derived CDR1 and CDR2 are SGHTA and FQGNSA. V lost 1 base and J lost 6; bases outside the gene matches: 5. The CDR3 has 14 amino acids. CDR3 in amino acids: CASSLGNTGGEQYF. Written as DNA, the CDR3 is TGTGCCAGCAGCTTAGGAAACACAGGGGGCGAGCAGTACTTC.

The chain couples TRBV7-2 to TRBJ2-5; D remains unclear. The V end lost 5 bases, the J end lost 3 bases, and 7 bases lay between the germline ends. Germline V CDR1 and CDR2: SGHTA, FQGNSA. This CDR3 region has 12 residues. CDR3 loop: CASSPAEETQYF. The CDR3 coding sequence is TGTGCCAGCAGCCCCGCCGAAGAGACCCAGTACTTC.

The chain joins TRBV9 to TRBJ1-1, with a possible D match to TRBD1 (5 bases). Per germline, CDR1 SGDLS and CDR2 YYNGEE. The CDR3 spans 13 residues. With 2 bases removed from V and 2 bases from J, the gap between germline ends came to 7 bases. The chain's CDR3 is CASSVRGNTEAFF. CDR3 DNA sequence: TGTGCCAGCAGCGTTCGGGGCAACACTGAAGCTTTCTTT.

The V gene is TRBV27, the J gene TRBJ2-1; 9 bases align to TRBD2. V was pared by 3 bases and J by 0 bases, with 12 bases of the junction left unmatched. The germline gives CDR1 MNHEY, CDR2 SMNVEV (reference sequence). The CDR3 consists of 19 residues. CDR3 bases: TGTGCCAGCAGTTTTCCCGAGTCTAGCGGGAATAGCTCCTACAATGAGCAGTTCTTC. It translates to CASSFPESSGNSSYNEQFF.

The rearrangement uses TRBV11-2 and TRBJ1-5; D not certain. V shed 0 bases and J shed 3 bases, with 9 bases lying between them. The CDR3 runs to 15 residues. Germline V lookup: CDR1 SGHAT, CDR2 FQNNGV. This CDR3 is CASSLDHGINQPQHF. The CDR3 nucleotides read TGTGCCAGCAGCTTAGATCATGGTATCAATCAGCCCCAGCATTTT.

This chain uses TRBV2 with TRBJ1-3; tentative D call: TRBD1 (5 bases). Trimming left V 7 bases short and J 2 bases short, with 12 bases between. Germline CDR1 and CDR2: SNHLY and FYNNEI. This CDR3 region has 14 residues. Here the CDR3 reads CASTLAGTGNTIYF. The CDR3 DNA is TGTGCCAGCACCCTCGCAGGGACTGGAAACACCATATATTTT.

The chain is built from TRBV11-2 and TRBJ2-5; D gene uncertain. The CDR3 length is 15 residues. The germline gives CDR1 SGHAT, CDR2 FQNNGV. Between the trimmed V and J ends, which lost 0 bases and 2 bases, there was a span of 10 bases. This CDR3 reads CASSLEYSIQETQYF. CDR3 sequence (DNA): TGTGCCAGCAGCTTAGAATACTCGATACAAGAGACCCAGTACTTC.

The V call is TRBV27, the J call TRBJ2-2, with D possibly matching TRBD2 (7 bases). Germline V lookup: CDR1 MNHEY, CDR2 SMNVEV (reference sequence). V gave up 3 bases and J gave up 2 bases, with 13 bases separating them. This CDR3 is 16 amino acids long. The DNA of the CDR3 is TGTGCCAGCAGTTTTGGGGGGGCGGGTAACACCGGGGAGCTGTTTTTT. Protein: CASSFGGAGNTGELFF.